This TCR beta chain was sequenced in a study of blood T cell repertoires in COVID-19. V lost 2 bases and J 4 bases, leaving 11 bases between the germline ends. Germline V lookup: CDR1 KGHSH, CDR2 LQKENI. This CDR3 has 14 residues. Sequencing was performed with immunoSEQ multiplex PCR; in TCRdb, only in-frame clones are kept and a portion is missing. The table has more than 150,000 clones, around 87% seen once. Details on this clone: Other DNA sequences in this specimen translate into the identical CDR3.

The TCR sequence derives from a man aged 50-60 years with acute or convalescent COVID-19. Sequenced material: peripheral blood. This sequence joins TRBV18 and TRBJ1-1; a possible D gene is TRBD1 (5 bases). The DNA for the CDR3 is TGTGCCAGCTCACCAGGGCAGGGCGGCACTGAAGCTTTCTTT. This gives the protein CASSPGQGGTEAFF. Using reference TRBV18 and TRBJ1-1 for the parts outside the CDR3, the full variable domain is NAGVMQNPRHLVRRRGQEARLRCSPMKGHSHVYWYRQLPEEGLKFMVYLQKENIIDESGMPKERFSAEFPKEGPSILRIQQVVRGDSAAYFCASSPGQGGTEAFFGQGTRLTVV.